The clone carrying this T cell receptor (beta chain) was recorded only once. Its antigen is as yet unknown. This clone may be a read error of a much larger clone one base away. Germline CDR1 is SGHTA and CDR2 is FQGNSA. The CDR3 totals 17 residues. Preparation of the TCRbeta library was carried out with unique molecular identifiers. Each CDR3 protein is one row after TCRdb ran MiXCR on the PCR reads. The sample consists of approximately 500,000 distinct CDR3 sequences, over 9.5% of them appearing once. The data were taken from a study of T-cell reconstitution after alpha-beta-depleted transplantation in children. Study findings and constraints: Surviving recipient T cells and thymic progenitors produced the high day-60 TCRbeta diversity seen in some patients. T-cell numbers and diversity, one year after transplant, stemmed largely from T cells that were newly produced. Several hundred graft clones that had expanded were reportedly the source of alpha-beta T cells about two months after transplant.

The TCR was taken from a child aged 2-15 years with inherited bone marrow failure, due to receive a stem cell transplant. The chain links TRBV7-2 to TRBJ2-4; D not resolved. The source was PBMCs, collected before TCRalphabeta/CD19-depleted stem cell transplant. The chain's CDR3 is CASSLGADSTAKNIRYF. The CDR3, as DNA: TGTGCCAGCAGCTTAGGGGCCGATAGCACGGCCAAAAACATTCGGTACTTC.